In its sample, the clone carrying this T cell receptor beta chain was seen many times. The antigen is not known. The CDR3 sequence is 16 residues long. Looked up from germline, CDR1 is MNHEY and CDR2 is SMNVEV (reference sequence). V was clipped by 2 bases and J by 6 bases, with 17 bases between them. The data were obtained in a study of response to subunit inactivated influenza vaccine. Study observations and caveats: Seasonal influenza vaccination, on each occasion, was suggested by the authors to recruit few new T cells.

MiXCR, run by TCRdb on the RT-PCR reads, gives a single entry per CDR3 protein. The table lists under 800,000 distinct CDR3 sequences, around 14% of them singletons. The sequencing here drew on PBMCs from blood, taken roughly 2 weeks before vaccination. The receptor was isolated from a man aged 45-60 years who received an inactivated influenza vaccine. This sequence joins TRBV27 and TRBJ2-1; D perhaps matches TRBD2 (6 bases). CDR3: CASSLLGGDSLNEQFF. The CDR3 DNA reads TGTGCCAGCAGTTTACTCGGCGGGGACTCCCTCAATGAGCAGTTCTTC.